Listed below are T cell receptor beta chains from one sample, sequenced in a study of cytomegalovirus exposure and HLA in healthy donors. Profiling relied on immunoSEQ multiplex PCR, and the TCRdb table lists in-frame clones only, not all of them. The sample has roughly 170,000 clones; 84% are singletons. The sample consisted of PBMCs. All receptors come from a man younger than 40 in good health and CMV-seronegative. CDR3s include the opening cysteine and the closing phenylalanine or tryptophan. The D gene is left open where the match is weak. Not every row has a clone size; where given, it reads once, few, many or a size class.

V gene: TRBV5-6
clone size: NA
D gene: TRBD1
J gene: TRBJ2-1
CDR3 protein: CASSSDRDSYNEQFF
CDR3 DNA: TGTGCCAGCAGTTCCGACAGGGACTCCTACAATGAGCAGTTCTTC

V gene: TRBV10-3
clone size: NA
D gene: NA
J gene: TRBJ2-5
CDR3 protein: CAISETEPGQETQYF
CDR3 DNA: TGTGCCATCAGTGAGACAGAGCCAGGCCAAGAGACCCAGTACTTC

V gene: TRBV5-1
clone size: NA
D gene: NA
J gene: TRBJ2-2
CDR3 protein: CASSFQGSGELFF
CDR3 DNA: TGCGCCAGCAGCTTCCAGGGTTCCGGGGAGCTGTTTTTT

V gene: TRBV7-2
clone size: NA
D gene: TRBD2
J gene: TRBJ2-5
CDR3 protein: CASSQSASGRNRAFEQYF
CDR3 DNA: TGTGCCAGCAGCCAAAGCGCTAGCGGGAGGAATAGGGCCTTTGAGCAGTACTTC

V gene: TRBV28
clone size: NA
D gene: NA
J gene: TRBJ1-4
CDR3 protein: CASSLFRDWEKLFF
CDR3 DNA: TGTGCCAGCAGTTTATTCCGGGATTGGGAAAAACTGTTTTTT

V gene: TRBV6-1
clone size: once
D gene: TRBD1
J gene: TRBJ1-2
CDR3 protein: CASRRTGSHGYTF
CDR3 DNA: TGTGCCAGCAGAAGGACAGGTAGTCATGGCTACACCTTC

V gene: TRBV7-9
clone size: NA
D gene: TRBD1
J gene: TRBJ1-1
CDR3 protein: CASSQTGVEAFF
CDR3 DNA: TGTGCCAGCAGCCAAACAGGGGTTGAAGCTTTCTTT

V gene: TRBV9
clone size: NA
D gene: TRBD1
J gene: TRBJ2-3
CDR3 protein: CASSQGAGLRADTQYF
CDR3 DNA: TGTGCCAGCAGCCAGGGGGCGGGACTGCGTGCAGATACGCAGTATTTT

V gene: TRBV25-1
clone size: NA
D gene: NA
J gene: TRBJ2-4
CDR3 protein: CASGPQEGAVKNIQYF
CDR3 DNA: TGTGCCAGCGGCCCCCAGGAGGGGGCGGTCAAAAACATTCAGTACTTC

V gene: TRBV9
clone size: NA
D gene: NA
J gene: TRBJ2-3
CDR3 protein: CASSVVARSTDTQYF
CDR3 DNA: TGTGCCAGCAGCGTAGTAGCCCGCAGCACAGATACGCAGTATTTT

V gene: TRBV29-1
clone size: NA
D gene: TRBD1
J gene: TRBJ2-1
CDR3 protein: CSVDWTGIGNEQFF
CDR3 DNA: TGCAGCGTTGATTGGACAGGGATCGGCAATGAGCAGTTCTTC

V gene: TRBV7-2
clone size: NA
D gene: NA
J gene: TRBJ2-7
CDR3 protein: CASSLDVSGYYEQYF
CDR3 DNA: TGTGCCAGCAGCTTAGATGTCTCAGGGTATTACGAGCAGTACTTC

V gene: TRBV2
clone size: NA
D gene: NA
J gene: TRBJ2-1
CDR3 protein: CAGAPQTPEQFF
CDR3 DNA: TGTGCCGGGGCCCCTCAAACCCCTGAGCAGTTCTTC

V gene: TRBV30
clone size: NA
D gene: NA
J gene: TRBJ1-2
CDR3 protein: CAWSVNGLLNYGYTF
CDR3 DNA: TGTGCCTGGAGTGTAAATGGGCTCCTTAACTATGGCTACACCTTC

V gene: TRBV30
clone size: NA
D gene: TRBD1
J gene: TRBJ2-6
CDR3 protein: CAWSVTGGSGANVLTF
CDR3 DNA: TGTGCCTGGAGTGTGACAGGGGGTTCCGGGGCCAACGTCCTGACTTTC

V gene: TRBV13
clone size: NA
D gene: TRBD2
J gene: TRBJ2-5
CDR3 protein: CASSSGLAGETQYF
CDR3 DNA: TGTGCCAGCAGCTCCGGACTAGCGGGAGAGACCCAGTACTTC

V gene: TRBV19
clone size: NA
D gene: TRBD2
J gene: TRBJ2-2
CDR3 protein: CASSGLAGRNGELFF
CDR3 DNA: TGTGCCAGTAGCGGACTAGCGGGACGGAACGGGGAGCTGTTTTTT

V gene: TRBV2
clone size: NA
D gene: NA
J gene: TRBJ2-7
CDR3 protein: CASSYSSYEQYF
CDR3 DNA: TGTGCCAGCAGCTATAGCTCCTACGAGCAGTACTTC

V gene: TRBV7-9
clone size: NA
D gene: TRBD1
J gene: TRBJ2-7
CDR3 protein: CASSRRDSTYEQYF
CDR3 DNA: TGTGCCAGCAGCCGACGGGACAGTACCTACGAGCAGTACTTC

V gene: TRBV7-3
clone size: NA
D gene: NA
J gene: TRBJ2-5
CDR3 protein: CASSLVVQETQYF
CDR3 DNA: TGTGCCAGCAGCTTAGTAGTTCAAGAGACCCAGTACTTC

V gene: TRBV18
clone size: NA
D gene: NA
J gene: TRBJ1-1
CDR3 protein: CASSPSPSEAFF
CDR3 DNA: TGTGCCAGCTCACCCTCCCCCTCCGAAGCTTTCTTT

V gene: TRBV5-6
clone size: NA
D gene: TRBD1
J gene: TRBJ1-1
CDR3 protein: CASSFSGTGNTEAFF
CDR3 DNA: TGTGCCAGCAGCTTTTCCGGGACAGGGAACACTGAAGCTTTCTTT

V gene: TRBV6-1
clone size: few
D gene: TRBD2
J gene: TRBJ2-3
CDR3 protein: CASSGGRAADTQYF
CDR3 DNA: TGTGCCAGCAGTGGCGGGAGGGCGGCAGATACGCAGTATTTT

V gene: TRBV7-8
clone size: NA
D gene: NA
J gene: TRBJ2-7
CDR3 protein: CASSHQNPGLSSYEQYF
CDR3 DNA: TGTGCCAGCAGCCACCAAAACCCGGGACTGAGCTCCTACGAGCAGTACTTC

V gene: TRBV2
clone size: NA
D gene: NA
J gene: TRBJ1-5
CDR3 protein: CASSEAGGYQPQHF
CDR3 DNA: TGTGCCAGCAGTGAAGCTGGGGGGTACCAGCCCCAGCATTTT

V gene: TRBV7-8
clone size: NA
D gene: NA
J gene: TRBJ2-7
CDR3 protein: CASSLIDRPGSYEQYF
CDR3 DNA: TGTGCCAGCAGCTTAATTGACAGGCCGGGCTCCTACGAGCAGTACTTC

V gene: TRBV29-1
clone size: once
D gene: NA
J gene: TRBJ2-3
CDR3 protein: CSILYSGLADTQYF
CDR3 DNA: TGCAGCATCCTGTATAGCGGTTTGGCAGATACGCAGTATTTT

V gene: TRBV29-1
clone size: NA
D gene: NA
J gene: TRBJ2-7
CDR3 protein: CSVWSPFPEQYF
CDR3 DNA: TGCAGCGTTTGGAGTCCATTTCCCGAGCAGTACTTC

V gene: TRBV2
clone size: NA
D gene: TRBD1
J gene: TRBJ2-7
CDR3 protein: CASNEPGQHEQYF
CDR3 DNA: TGTGCCAGCAATGAACCGGGACAGCACGAGCAGTACTTC

V gene: TRBV4-3
clone size: many
D gene: NA
J gene: TRBJ1-4
CDR3 protein: CASSQDPVGTNEKLFF
CDR3 DNA: TGCGCCAGCAGCCAAGATCCGGTCGGTACGAATGAAAAACTGTTTTTT

V gene: TRBV10-3
clone size: NA
D gene: NA
J gene: TRBJ2-1
CDR3 protein: CAISESAGEEQFF
CDR3 DNA: TGTGCCATCAGTGAGTCGGCGGGTGAGGAGCAGTTCTTC

V gene: TRBV5-4
clone size: NA
D gene: NA
J gene: TRBJ1-1
CDR3 protein: CASSLELVDTEAFF
CDR3 DNA: TGTGCCAGCAGCTTGGAACTCGTCGACACTGAAGCTTTCTTT

V gene: TRBV7-6
clone size: NA
D gene: NA
J gene: TRBJ1-6
CDR3 protein: CASSLGGTNSPLHF
CDR3 DNA: TGTGCCAGCAGCTTAGGTGGCACTAATTCACCCCTCCACTTT

V gene: TRBV29-1
clone size: NA
D gene: NA
J gene: TRBJ2-5
CDR3 protein: CSVGGWRETQYF
CDR3 DNA: TGCAGCGTTGGAGGGTGGAGGGAAACCCAGTACTTC

V gene: TRBV7-6
clone size: few
D gene: NA
J gene: TRBJ2-3
CDR3 protein: CASSFLDSRTDTQYF
CDR3 DNA: TGTGCCAGCAGCTTCTTGGACAGTCGCACAGATACGCAGTATTTT

V gene: TRBV6-5
clone size: NA
D gene: TRBD1
J gene: TRBJ1-3
CDR3 protein: CASSYRTGPSGNTIYF
CDR3 DNA: TGTGCCAGCAGTTACCGGACAGGGCCCTCTGGAAACACCATATATTTT

V gene: TRBV7-9
clone size: NA
D gene: TRBD2
J gene: TRBJ2-3
CDR3 protein: CASSGEGLAGPDTQYF
CDR3 DNA: TGTGCCAGCAGCGGGGAGGGACTAGCGGGGCCAGATACGCAGTATTTT

V gene: TRBV5-4
clone size: NA
D gene: TRBD2
J gene: TRBJ2-6
CDR3 protein: CASSLISGGAGANVLTF
CDR3 DNA: TGTGCCAGCAGCTTGATTAGCGGGGGGGCTGGGGCCAACGTCCTGACTTTC

V gene: TRBV6-4
clone size: NA
D gene: TRBD1
J gene: TRBJ1-3
CDR3 protein: CASNPGQESSGNTIYF
CDR3 DNA: TGTGCCAGCAACCCGGGACAGGAGAGCTCTGGAAACACCATATATTTT

V gene: TRBV30
clone size: NA
D gene: TRBD1
J gene: TRBJ1-1
CDR3 protein: CAWKRAGGDTEAFF
CDR3 DNA: TGTGCCTGGAAAAGGGCAGGGGGCGACACTGAAGCTTTCTTT